This section outlines one T cell receptor beta chain sequence together with its context. The ends lost 4 bases at V and 0 bases at J; junction bases unmatched: 6. The CDR3 is 17 amino acids. Germline lookup yields CDR1 SGDLS and CDR2 YYNGEE. The assay was immunoSEQ multiplex PCR, and TCRdb's table has in-frame clones only and misses some. This sample carries tens of thousands of clones, about 93% of them seen once, and the ten largest clones take 1.5% to 2%. This sample was taken from a study of T cell changes during pregnancy in multiple sclerosis. The sequence came from a female donor in good health, enrolled as a control in a pregnancy study. The chain combines TRBV9 with TRBJ2-6; 8 positions agree with TRBD1. The starting material was peripheral blood, obtained in the first trimester of pregnancy. CDR3 in DNA: TGTGCCAGCAGCTCCCGGACAGGGCCCTCTGGGGCCAACGTCCTGACTTTC. It is translated as CASSSRTGPSGANVLTF.